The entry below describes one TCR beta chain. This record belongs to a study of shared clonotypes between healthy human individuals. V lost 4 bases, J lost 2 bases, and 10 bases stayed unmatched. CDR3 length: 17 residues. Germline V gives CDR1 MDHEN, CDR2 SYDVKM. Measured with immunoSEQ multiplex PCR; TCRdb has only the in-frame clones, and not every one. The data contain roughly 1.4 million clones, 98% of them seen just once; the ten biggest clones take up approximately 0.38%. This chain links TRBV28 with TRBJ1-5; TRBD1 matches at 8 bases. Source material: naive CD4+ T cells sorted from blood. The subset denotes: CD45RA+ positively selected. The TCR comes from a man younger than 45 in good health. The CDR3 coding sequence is TGTGCCAGCAGTTCGAGACAGGGGCTTGGGGGCAATCAGCCCCAGCATTTT. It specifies CASSSRQGLGGNQPQHF. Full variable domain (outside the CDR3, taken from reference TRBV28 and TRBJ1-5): DVKVTQSSRYLVKRTGEKVFLECVQDMDHENMFWYRQDPGLGLRLIYFSYDVKMKEKGDIPEGYSVSREKKERFSLILESASTNQTSMYLCASSSRQGLGGNQPQHFGDGTRLSIL.